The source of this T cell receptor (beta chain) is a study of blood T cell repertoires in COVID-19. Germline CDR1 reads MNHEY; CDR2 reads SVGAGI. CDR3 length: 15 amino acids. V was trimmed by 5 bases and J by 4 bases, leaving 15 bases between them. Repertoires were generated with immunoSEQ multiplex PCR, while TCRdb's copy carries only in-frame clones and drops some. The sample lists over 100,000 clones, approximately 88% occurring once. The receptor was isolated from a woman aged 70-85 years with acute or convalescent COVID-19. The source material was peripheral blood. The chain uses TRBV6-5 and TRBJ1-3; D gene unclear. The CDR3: CASSQRESSGNTIYF. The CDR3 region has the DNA TGTGCCAGCAGTCAGAGGGAGTCCTCAGGAAACACCATATATTTT.